These 15 T cell receptor beta chains were sequenced from one sample in a study of cytomegalovirus exposure and HLA in healthy donors (dated by TCRdb to the late 2010s). Library preparation was by the immunoSEQ multiplex PCR assay. A mixture of 60 forward primers for TCR Vbeta segments and 13 reverse primers for TCR Jbeta segments was used in the multiplex PCR. Entries here come from immuneACCESS through TCRdb and include only in-frame sequences with V and J called. Some clones fail to appear in such tables; in the studies checked, an unresolved V gene covers under half of the shortfall, and the cause of the remainder is unknown. For this sample there are about 200,000 clones; 70% to 80% appear just once. Of the sample, roughly 0.4% falls within the top ten clones. The sequenced sample was PBMCs. These receptor sequences come from a male donor in good health and CMV-seropositive.

V gene TRBV7-9 combines with J gene TRBJ2-5; 16 bases are a match to TRBD2. V shed 5 bases, J shed 5 bases, and the junction held 8 bases outside the gene matches. CDR1 and CDR2 (germline): SEHNR, FQNEAQ (reference sequence). The CDR3 runs to 17 residues. The CDR3 spells CASSPGTSGRAGETQYF. CDR3 coding DNA: TGTGCCAGCAGCCCCGGGACTAGCGGGAGGGCGGGCGAGACCCAGTACTTC.

The rearrangement uses TRBV9 and TRBJ2-5; TRBD2 matches at 12 bases. V gave up 2 bases and J gave up 1 base; unmatched junction bases: 3. Germline V lookup: CDR1 SGDLS, CDR2 YYNGEE. This CDR3 comprises 16 residues. DNA for the CDR3: TGTGCCAGCAGCGTTGGACTAGCGGGGTCCCAAGAGACCCAGTACTTC. As protein: CASSVGLAGSQETQYF.

This clone has only a few counts. The V gene is TRBV9, the J gene TRBJ2-7; 8 nucleotides match TRBD2. Per the germline V gene, CDR1 is SGDLS and CDR2 is YYNGEE. The CDR3 runs 14 residues. The V and J ends lost 3 bases and 5 bases, in that order; junction bases with no gene match: 7. CDR3 sequence: CASSAGGSPHEQYF. CDR3 DNA sequence: TGTGCCAGCAGCGCGGGGGGGTCCCCCCACGAGCAGTACTTC.

The chain is built from TRBV28 and TRBJ2-7; 11 bases agree with TRBD1. The CDR3 runs to 15 residues. CDR1 and CDR2 from the germline V gene are MDHEN and SYDVKM. V lost 8 bases to trimming and J lost 6 bases; unmatched junction nucleotides: 12. The CDR3 reads CASSRGGQGVIEQYF. As DNA, the CDR3 is TGTGCCAGCTCCCGAGGGGGACAGGGGGTGATCGAGCAGTACTTC.

The chain couples TRBV15 to TRBJ1-5; unclear D gene. This CDR3 comprises 18 residues. CDR1 LNHNV and CDR2 YYDKDF come from the germline V gene (reference sequence). V lost 0 bases and J lost 1, with 16 bases in between. CDR3 in amino acids: CATSRDYAGRMSNQPQHF. The CDR3 nucleotides read TGTGCCACCAGCAGAGATTACGCGGGGAGGATGAGCAATCAGCCCCAGCATTTT.

V and J are TRBV10-3 and TRBJ2-7, with a possible D match to TRBD1 (6 bases). Per the germline V gene, CDR1 is ENHRY and CDR2 is SYGVKD. The length of the CDR3 is 15 residues. Trimming pared 10 bases from V and 1 base from J, leaving 20 bases between. The CDR3 reads CATASGTRESYEQYF. The CDR3 DNA sequence: TGTGCCACAGCCTCCGGGACAAGAGAATCCTACGAGCAGTACTTC.

The chain couples TRBV7-9 to TRBJ2-5, with D tentatively TRBD1 (5 bases). The J call may be faulty, since TRBJ2-7 better matches the DNA end. The CDR3 length is 12 residues. The V gene's germline CDR1 is SEHNR and CDR2 FQNEAQ (reference sequence). CDR3 sequence: CASSLVQDEQYF. CDR3 DNA sequence: TGTGCCAGCAGCTTAGTACAGGACGAGCAGTACTTC.

The chain uses TRBV11-3 and TRBJ2-6, with D possibly being TRBD2 (5 bases). The CDR3 has 16 amino acids. V was clipped by 5 bases and J by 2 bases, with 13 bases between them. The V gene's germline CDR1 is SGHNT and CDR2 YENEEA. The CDR3 loop is CASSGRMEAGANVLTF. Written as DNA, the CDR3 is TGTGCCAGCAGCGGGAGAATGGAGGCTGGGGCCAACGTCCTGACTTTC.

Only one count was recorded for this clone. This chain joins TRBV11-2 and TRBJ1-5; tentatively, D is TRBD1 (5 bases). Germline V lookup: CDR1 SGHAT, CDR2 FQNNGV. CDR3 size: 16 residues. V was clipped by 2 bases and J by 4 bases, with 15 bases between them. CDR3 bases: TGTGCCAGCAGCTTACAGGGCCCGCCAGGGAATCAGCCCCAGCATTTT. Its translation is CASSLQGPPGNQPQHF.

This clone is a singleton in its sample. The V and J genes are TRBV7-2 and TRBJ1-6; D remains unclear. The germline gives CDR1 SGHTA, CDR2 FQGNSA. V lost 2 bases, J lost 12 bases, and 14 bases lay in between. The CDR3 spans 14 residues. The DNA for the CDR3 is TGTGCCAGCAGCTTATCTACCAATGCAGGACCCCTCCACTTT. Translated: CASSLSTNAGPLHF.

The chain has TRBV9 and TRBJ2-3, with TRBD2 matching over 10 bases. From germline, CDR1 is SGDLS and CDR2 YYNGEE. With V trimmed by 0 bases and J by 2 bases, 6 bases remained unmatched. The CDR3 contains 17 residues. The CDR3 DNA reads TGTGCCAGCAGCGTAGGAGTAGCGGGGGGACCCACAGATACGCAGTATTTT. It codes for CASSVGVAGGPTDTQYF. The whole variable domain, filled in from reference TRBV9 and TRBJ2-3, reads DSGVTQTPKHLITATGQRVTLRCSPRSGDLSVYWYQQSLDQGLQFLIQYYNGEERAKGNILERFSAQQFPDLHSELNLSSLELGDSALYFCASSVGVAGGPTDTQYFGPGTRLTVL.

This chain links TRBV6-1 with TRBJ2-7, with a weak D call TRBD1 (6 bases). Germline CDR1 and CDR2: MNHNS and SASEGT. With 10 bases removed from V and 6 bases from J, the gap between germline ends came to 19 bases. The CDR3 has 13 residues. In DNA form, the CDR3 reads TGTGCCACCCAATCAGTGGGGGCAGGCGAGCAGTACTTC. Its protein product is CATQSVGAGEQYF.

V and J are TRBV19 and TRBJ1-2, with D possibly being TRBD1 (5 bases). V was shortened by 1 base and J by 2 bases, with 8 bases between the two germline ends. Germline loops: CDR1 LNHDA, CDR2 SQIVND (reference sequence). The CDR3 sequence is 14 residues long. The CDR3 reads CASSIGAGNYGYTF. CDR3 coding DNA: TGTGCCAGTAGTATAGGGGCAGGGAACTATGGCTACACCTTC.

The CDR3 DNA follows: TGTGCCAGCAGCTGGGCACGTTTCAATGAGCAGTTCTTC. Protein product: CASSWARFNEQFF. V usage is TRBV5-6 and J usage is TRBJ2-1; D remains unclear. Trimming cost V 3 bases and J 6 bases, with 10 bases left between them. CDR1 and CDR2 (germline): SGHDT, YYEEEE. This CDR3 spans 13 amino acids. Based on the CDR3 plus reference TRBV5-6 and TRBJ2-1, the full variable domain is DAGVTQSPTHLIKTRGQQVTLRCSPKSGHDTVSWYQQALGQGPQFIFQYYEEEERQRGNFPDRFSGHQFPNYSSELNVNALLLGDSALYLCASSWARFNEQFFGPGTRLTVL.

This chain connects TRBV5-1 to TRBJ1-2; TRBD1 matches at 8 bases. The junction had 6 bases not matched to a gene; V was cut back by 4 bases and J by 4 bases. This CDR3 contains 14 residues. Germline V gene sequence: CDR1 SGHRS, CDR2 YFSETQ. The CDR3: CASSPTGGGYGYTF. CDR3 DNA sequence: TGCGCCAGCAGCCCTACAGGGGGGGGCTATGGCTACACCTTC.